What follows is one TCR beta chain and its context. Profiled with immunoSEQ multiplex PCR; TCRdb holds only in-frame clones, not every one. The profile shows some 400,000 clones, 85% to 95% of them singletons. This entry comes from a study of shared T cell receptors in the human thymus. The germline V gene encodes CDR1 SGHAT and CDR2 FQNNGV. The CDR3 contains 12 residues. V lost 3 bases to trimming and J lost 4 bases; unmatched junction nucleotides: 0. Sequencing was carried out using thymocytes. The chain couples TRBV11-2 to TRBJ2-7; 7 nucleotides align to TRBD1. The clonotype was recovered from a human donor. The chain's CDR3 is CASSFRGYEQYF. DNA of the CDR3: TGTGCCAGCAGCTTCAGGGGGTACGAGCAGTACTTC.